The 4 T cell receptor beta chains in this list originate from one sample, sequenced in a study of identical twins. Each CDR3 protein gets one entry after TCRdb re-called the 5' RACE reads with MiXCR. The profile covers more than 400,000 distinct CDR3 sequences, with 13% to 15% appearing a single time and roughly 0.46% taken by the ten largest. These data were likewise used in another study, on yellow fever vaccine responses in identical twins.

Sequenced material: CD4+ T cells sorted from blood. The receptor set was obtained from a young woman in good health.

This chain joins TRBV6-2 or TRBV6-3 and TRBJ1-6; tentative D call: TRBD1 (6 bases). This CDR3 is 14 amino acids long. Trimming pared 0 bases from V and 9 bases from J, leaving 9 bases between. Germline values: CDR1 MNHEY, CDR2 SVGEGT. CDR3 nucleotides: TGTGCCAGCAGTTACTCGGACAGACTTTCACCCCTCCACTTT. As protein: CASSYSDRLSPLHF.

The chain joins TRBV28 to TRBJ2-1; TRBD1 matches at 8 bases. V trimming: 6 bases; J trimming: 9 bases; junction bases outside the gene matches: 7. There are 13 residues in the CDR3. Germline V CDR1 and CDR2: MDHEN, SYDVKM. CDR3 region: CASSRTGYVEQFF. The DNA for the CDR3 is TGTGCCAGCAGCCGGACAGGGTACGTTGAGCAGTTCTTC.

This clonotype has just a few counts. The V gene is TRBV5-1, the J gene TRBJ2-1; 15 nucleotides align to TRBD2. After removal of 0 bases from V and 9 bases from J, the junction contained 10 bases not matched to a gene. The germline CDR1 and CDR2 sequences are SGHRS and YFSETQ. The CDR3 is 18 amino acids. This chain's CDR3 is CASSLGALGLAGGGEQFF. The CDR3 DNA is TGCGCCAGCAGCTTGGGTGCTTTGGGACTAGCGGGAGGTGGTGAGCAGTTCTTC.

Only a few counts were recorded for this clonotype. The chain joins TRBV7-6 to TRBJ2-2, with D perhaps given as TRBD1 or TRBD2 (6 bases each). This CDR3 comprises 16 residues. Germline V CDR1 and CDR2: SGHVS, FNYEAQ. Trimming took 4 bases from V and 5 from J, leaving 17 bases between them. CDR3 sequence (DNA): TGTGCCAGCAGCTATACGGGGGCCCCCTTAACCGGGGAGCTGTTTTTT. Translation: CASSYTGAPLTGELFF. Together with reference TRBV7-6 and TRBJ2-2, the CDR3 gives the full variable domain: GAGVSQSPRYKVTKRGQDVALRCDPISGHVSLYWYRQALGQGPEFLTYFNYEAQQDKSGLPNDRFSAERPEGSISTLTIQRTEQRDSAMYRCASSYTGAPLTGELFFGEGSRLTVL.